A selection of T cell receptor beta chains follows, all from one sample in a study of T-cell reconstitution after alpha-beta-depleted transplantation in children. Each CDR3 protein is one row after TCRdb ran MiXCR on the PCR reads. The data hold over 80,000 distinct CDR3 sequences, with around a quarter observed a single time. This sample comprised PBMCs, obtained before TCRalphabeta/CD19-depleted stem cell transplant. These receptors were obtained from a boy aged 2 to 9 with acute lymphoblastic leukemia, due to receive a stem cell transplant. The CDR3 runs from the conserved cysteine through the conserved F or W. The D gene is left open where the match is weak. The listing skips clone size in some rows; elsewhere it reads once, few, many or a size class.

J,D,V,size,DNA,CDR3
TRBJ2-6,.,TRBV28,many,TGTGCCAGCAGTTCAAAGGGATCCGGGGCCAACGTCCTGACTTTC,CASSSKGSGANVLTF
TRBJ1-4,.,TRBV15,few,TGTGCCACCAGCAGAGGAGAGGAATCGGTTGAAAAACTGTTTTTT,CATSRGEESVEKLFF
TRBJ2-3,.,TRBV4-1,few,TGCGCCAGCAGCCATCCCGGGACCCTCCTTGGTGATACGCAGTATTTT,CASSHPGTLLGDTQYF
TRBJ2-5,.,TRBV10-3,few,TGTGCCACCTCAACTTCGTCCGGGGACCCGTACCAAGAGACCCAGTACTTC,CATSTSSGDPYQETQYF
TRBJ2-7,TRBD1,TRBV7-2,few,TGTGCCAGCAGCTTAGGGACAGGGGGGCTAGTGGAGCAGTACTTC,CASSLGTGGLVEQYF
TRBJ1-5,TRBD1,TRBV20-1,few,TGCAGTGCCCCAGCGGGCTTGGGACAGGGTTTCAATCAGCCCCAGCATTTT,CSAPAGLGQGFNQPQHF
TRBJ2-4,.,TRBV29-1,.,TGCAGCGTTGAAGGCCAGGGAGCCAAAAACATTCAGTACTTC,CSVEGQGAKNIQYF
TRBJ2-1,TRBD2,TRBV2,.,TGTGCCAGCAGTGCTAGCGGAGGGGCCGTAGATGAGCAGTTCTTC,CASSASGGAVDEQFF
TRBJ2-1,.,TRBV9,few,TGTGCCAGCAGCGTCATGGGGCTGTCCTACAATGAGCAGTTCTTC,CASSVMGLSYNEQFF
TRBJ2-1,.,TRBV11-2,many,TGTGCCAGCAGCTTAGGGGGGACTTACAATGAGCAGTTCTTC,CASSLGGTYNEQFF
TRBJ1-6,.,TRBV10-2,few,TGCGCCAGCAGTGCTAGCACAGGGACGTCACCCCTCCACTTT,CASSASTGTSPLHF
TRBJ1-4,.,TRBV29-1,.,TGCAGCGCCAGACTAATCGGGGCCGCGGGTAATGAAAAACTGTTTTTT,CSARLIGAAGNEKLFF
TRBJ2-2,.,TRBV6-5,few,TGTGCCAGCAGTTACTCGAGAGGATACACCGGGGAGCTGTTTTTT,CASSYSRGYTGELFF
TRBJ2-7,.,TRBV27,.,TGTGCCAGCAGTTTAGAAGGCGGAGGGGCCTACGAGCAGTACTTC,CASSLEGGGAYEQYF
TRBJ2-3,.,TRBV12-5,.,TGTGCTAGTGGTTTGGGCACCGTGGGTAGCACAGATACGCAGTATTTT,CASGLGTVGSTDTQYF
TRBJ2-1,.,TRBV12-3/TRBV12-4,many,TGTGCCAGCAGTTTAGATGTGGGAACGGAGCAGTTCTTC,CASSLDVGTEQFF
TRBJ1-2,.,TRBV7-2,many,TGTGCCAGCAGGTTGGGACGGATTCCCTATGGCTACACCTTC,CASRLGRIPYGYTF
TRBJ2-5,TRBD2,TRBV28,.,TGTGCCAGCAGGACAGTGGCGGGAGGGGAGACCCAGTACTTC,CASRTVAGGETQYF
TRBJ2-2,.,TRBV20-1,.,TGCAGTGCCATCGTAGCGGAGGGGCAGGCCGGGGAGCTGTTTTTT,CSAIVAEGQAGELFF
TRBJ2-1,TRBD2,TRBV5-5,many,TGTGCCAGCAGCTTCATAGCGGGGCCCGGCAATGAGCAGTTCTTC,CASSFIAGPGNEQFF
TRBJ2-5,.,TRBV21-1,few,TGTGCCAGCAGCTTTCGATTTAGCGGGAGGGCCGTCGAGACCCAGTACTTC,CASSFRFSGRAVETQYF
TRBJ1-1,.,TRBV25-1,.,TGTGCCAGCAGGTCCATGACAGGCCAGGGGAACACTGAAGCTTTCTTT,CASRSMTGQGNTEAFF
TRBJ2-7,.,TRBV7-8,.,TGTGCCAGCAGCCGCGGAGGAAACTACGAGCAGTACTTC,CASSRGGNYEQYF
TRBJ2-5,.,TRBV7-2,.,TGTGCCAGCAGCTCTAGGGGGGGGCCCCAAGAGACCCAGTACTTC,CASSSRGGPQETQYF
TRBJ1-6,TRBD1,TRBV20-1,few,TGCAGTGCTAGAGTGACAGGGAAGATGGATTCACCCCTCCACTTT,CSARVTGKMDSPLHF
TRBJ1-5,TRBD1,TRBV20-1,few,TGCAGTGCTAAGGACAGGGTGGATCAGCCCCAGCATTTT,CSAKDRVDQPQHF
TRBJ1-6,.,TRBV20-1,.,TGCAGTGCTAGAGAGGATGGGGCCTACATAGGCTCACCCCTCCACTTT,CSAREDGAYIGSPLHF
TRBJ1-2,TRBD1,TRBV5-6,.,TGTGCCAGCAGCTTGGGGCTGGGACAGATCTATGGCTACACCTTC,CASSLGLGQIYGYTF
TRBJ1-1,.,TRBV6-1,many,TGTGCCAGCCTTCAGGGCCCCGAAACTGAAGCTTTCTTT,CASLQGPETEAFF
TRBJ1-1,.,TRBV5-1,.,TGCGCCAGCAGCTTTTTCCCCAAGGGGACTGAAGCTTTCTTT,CASSFFPKGTEAFF
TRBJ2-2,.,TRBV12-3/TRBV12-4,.,TGTGCCAGCACCGAGAGGATAACACGAGCCGGGGAGCTGTTTTTT,CASTERITRAGELFF
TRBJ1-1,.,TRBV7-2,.,TGTGCCAGCAGCTTGTCTACCGGCAACACTGAAGCTTTCTTT,CASSLSTGNTEAFF
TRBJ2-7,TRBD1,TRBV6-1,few,TGTGCCAGCAGGCCCGACAGGGTGGGGTTTAAGCAGTACTTC,CASRPDRVGFKQYF
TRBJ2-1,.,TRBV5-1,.,TGCGCCAGCAGCTTGGACGATAGGGACACCAATGAGCAGTTCTTC,CASSLDDRDTNEQFF
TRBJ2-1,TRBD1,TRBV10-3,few,TGTGCCATCAGTTCCCGAGACAGGGACAATGAGCAGTTCTTC,CAISSRDRDNEQFF
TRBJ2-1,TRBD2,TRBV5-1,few,TGCGCCAGCAGCAGCACGGGACTAATTGATCTTCTGGTCAATGAGCAGTTCTTC,CASSSTGLIDLLVNEQFF
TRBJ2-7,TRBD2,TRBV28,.,TGTGCCAGCACCTACTATTCCGGGACTAGCGACGAGCAGTACTTC,CASTYYSGTSDEQYF
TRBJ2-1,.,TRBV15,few,TGTGCCACCAGCAGAGATATCGGATCCGGAGGCGGAGGGGTCTCAAATGAGCAGTTCTTC,CATSRDIGSGGGGVSNEQFF
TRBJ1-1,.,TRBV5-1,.,TGCGCCAGCCGACGTACAGGGAACACTGAAGCTTTCTTT,CASRRTGNTEAFF
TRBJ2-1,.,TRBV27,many,TGTGCCAGCAGTGCGGGTACCTACGCGGGTGAGCAGTTCTTC,CASSAGTYAGEQFF
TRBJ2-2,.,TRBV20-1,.,TGCAGTGCTAGAGTCCAACTAGATAACGGCGGGGAGCTGTTTTTT,CSARVQLDNGGELFF
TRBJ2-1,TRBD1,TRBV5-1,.,TGCGCCAGCAGCCCAACAAGACAGGGTAGCCATGAGCAGTTCTTC,CASSPTRQGSHEQFF
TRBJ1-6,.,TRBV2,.,TGTGCCAGCAGGGACGGTAGCTCCTATAATTCACCCCTCCACTTT,CASRDGSSYNSPLHF
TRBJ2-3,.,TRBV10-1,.,TGCGCCAGCAGTGAGTCGGCGTCAGCTAGCACAGATACGCAGTATTTT,CASSESASASTDTQYF